This T cell receptor beta chain was sequenced for a study of T cell responses to AZD1222 COVID-19 vaccine. Sequencing was performed with immunoSEQ multiplex PCR; in TCRdb, only in-frame clones are kept and a portion is missing. This sample has some 98,000 clones, with roughly 84% found just once. The V end lost 2 bases, the J end lost 1 base, and 6 bases lay between the germline ends. The CDR3 totals 14 residues. The germline gives CDR1 SNHLY, CDR2 FYNNEI. The clonotype originates from an adult who received the AZD1222 COVID-19 vaccine. The chain has TRBV2 and TRBJ1-3; no clear D. The sample in question was peripheral blood, obtained 28 days after the second AZD1222 dose. This chain's CDR3 is CASSEPRSGNTIYF. CDR3 DNA: TGTGCCAGCAGTGAACCTCGGTCTGGAAACACCATATATTTT.